Listed here are 4 T cell receptor beta chains from one sample, sequenced in a study of blood T cell repertoires in COVID-19. The assay was immunoSEQ multiplex PCR, and TCRdb's table has in-frame clones only and misses some. Of 95,000 to 150,000 clones detected, about 87% appear once; the ten largest clones hold 25% to 30%. Sequencing was carried out using peripheral blood. These receptors were taken from a woman aged 70 to 79 with acute or convalescent COVID-19.

V and J are TRBV7-9 and TRBJ2-7; 10 bases match TRBD1. J gave up 4 bases and V 5 bases, and 20 bases lay outside the gene matches. The CDR3 is made up of 19 amino acids. Germline V gene sequence: CDR1 SEHNR, CDR2 FQNEAQ (reference sequence). Here the CDR3 DNA reads TGTGCCAGCAGCCAGAAACCCATAAACCGGGACAGGGGTAGGTACGAGCAGTACTTC. Translated: CASSQKPINRDRGRYEQYF.

The V and J genes are TRBV19 and TRBJ1-6; maybe TRBD1 (5 bases). The CDR3 sequence is 17 residues long. CDR1 is LNHDA, CDR2 SQIVND, per germline (reference sequence). V dropped 0 bases and J dropped 0 bases, with 9 bases sitting between them. CDR3 nucleotide sequence: TGTGCCAGTAGTATAGAAACAGGAAGCTCCTATAATTCACCCCTCCACTTT. Translated, it gives CASSIETGSSYNSPLHF.

The chain joins TRBV18 to TRBJ2-2, with TRBD2 identical over 8 bases. Germline V gene sequence: CDR1 KGHSH, CDR2 LQKENI. The V segment lost 8 bases and the J segment 2 bases; nucleotides outside the gene matches: 7. CDR3 length equals 15 residues. CDR3 sequence reads: CASPSAGENTGELFF. CDR3 DNA: TGTGCCAGCCCCTCAGCGGGGGAAAACACCGGGGAGCTGTTTTTT.

This clone was seen only once. The V call is TRBV5-1, the J call TRBJ2-5; 10 positions match TRBD1. The CDR3 contains 15 residues. With 6 bases clipped from V and 9 bases from J, the junction kept 14 bases outside the gene matches. From germline, CDR1 is SGHRS and CDR2 YFSETQ. The CDR3 nucleotides read TGCGCCAGCACACTGACAGGGGGCAGAACCGTGGCCCAGTACTTC. Translating it yields CASTLTGGRTVAQYF.